These 10 T cell receptor beta chains share one sample of origin, sequenced in a study of beta chain features in type 1 diabetes. Broader study findings: Significant though moderate, a shortening of TCRB CDR3s appeared in all four CD4+ subsets of Type 1 diabetes patients.

What these receptors recognize is not known. Of the isolated RNA, all was reverse transcribed, and so the sequenced material was expressed TCRB transcripts. Using immunoSEQ multiplex PCR, the repertoire was profiled, and TCRdb retains in-frame clones only, with some absent. The table includes about 160,000 clones, roughly 8% detected once. Sequenced sample: central memory CD4+ T cells from blood. These receptor sequences come from a young woman with type 1 diabetes.

J is TRBJ1-5 and V is TRBV7-9; D is possibly TRBD1 (5 bases). Germline-derived CDR1 and CDR2 are SEHNR and FQNEAQ (reference sequence). V shed 2 bases and J shed 3 bases, with 23 bases lying between them. This CDR3 has 19 amino acids. CDR3 bases: TGTGCCAGCAGCTTATGGCCCCCCCCACAGGCCGGTTCCAATCAGCCCCAGCATTTT. Protein sequence: CASSLWPPPQAGSNQPQHF.

The chain uses TRBV9 and TRBJ2-6; 11 bases fit TRBD2. The junction had 2 bases not matched to a gene; V was cut back by 2 bases and J by 4 bases. Germline V lookup: CDR1 SGDLS, CDR2 YYNGEE. This CDR3 comprises 16 residues. CDR3 sequence: CASSVTSGTGANVLTF. Here the CDR3 DNA reads TGTGCCAGCAGCGTGACTAGCGGGACCGGGGCCAACGTCCTGACTTTC.

The chain employs TRBV6-5 and TRBJ1-4; the match to TRBD1 covers 8 bases. V shed 5 bases and J 4 bases; nucleotides not matched to a gene: 3. Germline loops: CDR1 MNHEY, CDR2 SVGAGI. CDR3 size: 14 residues. CDR3 nucleotides: TGTGCCAGCAGTCGGGACAGGAATAATGAAAAACTGTTTTTT. Protein: CASSRDRNNEKLFF.

This clone was seen a handful of times. The chain recombines TRBV11-3 with TRBJ2-5; D is perhaps TRBD2 (6 bases). Germline CDR1 is SGHNT and CDR2 is YENEEA. The V end lost 5 bases, the J end lost 4 bases, and 17 bases lay between the germline ends. There are 15 residues in the CDR3. The CDR3 protein is CASSLSNGGGETQYF. The CDR3 bases are TGTGCCAGCAGCCTATCAAACGGGGGAGGAGAGACCCAGTACTTC.

There are a few counts of this clone. The rearrangement uses TRBV29-1 and TRBJ1-1, with a weak D call TRBD1 (5 bases). Germline lookup yields CDR1 SQVTM and CDR2 ANQGSEA. V lost 6 bases, J lost 1 base, and 12 bases lay in between. The CDR3 length is 13 residues. The CDR3 DNA is TGCAGCGTCCGCCATCAGGGGAACACTGAAGCTTTCTTT. Protein: CSVRHQGNTEAFF.

The J gene is TRBJ1-1, the V gene TRBV25-1, with D possibly TRBD1 on 5 matching bases. Germline lookup yields CDR1 MGHDK and CDR2 SYGVNS. The CDR3 extends over 14 amino acids. V was clipped by 1 base and J by 7 bases, with 13 bases between them. The CDR3 DNA sequence: TGTGCCAGCAGTGAATCGGGCAGGGCAGGTGAAGCTTTCTTT. Translated: CASSESGRAGEAFF.

This clone has just a few counts. The chain joins TRBV28 to TRBJ2-2; a weak D match, TRBD2 (6 bases). The CDR3 is made up of 13 amino acids. The V gene's germline CDR1 is MDHEN and CDR2 SYDVKM. V lost 7 bases to trimming and J lost 4 bases, with 10 bases between them. CDR3 protein: CASIRDFTGELFF. CDR3 DNA: TGTGCCAGCATCCGGGACTTCACCGGGGAGCTGTTTTTT.

This clone came up a few times. The V call is TRBV29-1, the J call TRBJ2-3, with D uncertain. The germline gives CDR1 SQVTM, CDR2 ANQGSEA. The CDR3 loop spans 13 amino acids. V lost 1 base and J lost 6, with 11 bases in between. The CDR3: CSVEAPEMDTQYF. The CDR3 nucleotides are TGCAGCGTTGAAGCCCCCGAGATGGATACGCAGTATTTT.

This clone has more than one count but fewer than ten. This sequence joins TRBV6-6 and TRBJ2-7; no definite D call. The CDR3 is 15 residues long. V was clipped by 2 bases and J by 12 bases, with 23 bases between them. CDR1 MNHNY and CDR2 SVGAGI come from the germline V gene (reference sequence). The CDR3 nucleotides are TGTGCCAGCAGTTACAAGCGTGATAAAGACGGGTCCACGTACTTC. This encodes CASSYKRDKDGSTYF.

The chain joins TRBV5-1 to TRBJ1-3, with D tentatively TRBD1 (6 bases). The germline V and J ends were trimmed by 4 bases and 1 base, with 12 bases remaining between them. Per germline, CDR1 SGHRS and CDR2 YFSETQ. This CDR3 comprises 15 residues. CDR3 region: CASSEQGGSGNTIYF. For the CDR3, the DNA is TGCGCCAGCAGCGAACAGGGAGGGTCTGGAAACACCATATATTTT. Looking up the rest from reference TRBV5-1 and TRBJ1-3 gives the full variable domain: KAGVTQTPRYLIKTRGQQVTLSCSPISGHRSVSWYQQTPGQGLQFLFEYFSETQRNKGNFPGRFSGRQFSNSRSEMNVSTLELGDSALYLCASSEQGGSGNTIYFGEGSWLTVV.